This T cell receptor beta chain was recovered during a study of regulatory dendritic cells for organ transplantation. From germline, CDR1 is LGHNA and CDR2 YSLEER. V was shortened by 0 bases and J by 0 bases, with 14 bases between the two germline ends. CDR3 size: 17 residues. Whole-study results and caveats: The authors noted considerable between-person heterogeneity in alloreactive memory CD8+ cells. Mature dendritic cells appeared to drive more memory CD8+ clonal expansion than regulatory ones.

Assay used: immunoSEQ multiplex PCR; TCRdb lists only in-frame clones, some missing. The sample has 25,000 to 35,000 clones, 75% to 80% seen once. CD4+ or CD8+ T cells were sorted as naive CD45RA+ or memory CD45RO+. This clone has a single count. Antigen unknown. The specimen was memory CD4+ T cells from blood. Subset given: CD45RO+ memory T cells. The rearrangement joins TRBV4-3 to TRBJ1-1; D is perhaps TRBD1 (5 bases). The sequence came from a human donor in good health. The DNA for the CDR3 is TGCGCCAGCAGCCAAGAGGTCCAGGGCCCCATGAACACTGAAGCTTTCTTT. Amino acids: CASSQEVQGPMNTEAFF.